This is a list of T cell receptor beta chains from one sample in a study of CD8 T cells in Susac syndrome. TCRdb re-analysed the immunoSEQ multiplex PCR reads in MiXCR, keeping a single row per CDR3 protein. The table shows about 94,000 distinct CDR3 sequences, with roughly 94% occurring only once. The sample taken for sequencing was CD4+ T cells from PBMCs. The receptors originated from a human donor with Susac syndrome. CDR3s leave out the opening cysteine and the closing phenylalanine or tryptophan.

J: TRBJ1-5
V: TRBV6-5
CDR3: ASHGGQDQPQH

J: TRBJ1-6
V: TRBV20-1
CDR3: SARAEVGSPLH

J: TRBJ2-1
V: TRBV11-1
CDR3: ASSSPGTAYTSSYNEQF

J: TRBJ1-1
V: TRBV3-1
CDR3: ASSPGLQSRGAF

J: TRBJ1-4
V: TRBV12-3/TRBV12-4
CDR3: ASCGQAREKLF

J: TRBJ2-7
V: TRBV5-4
CDR3: ASSPGTFSYEQY

J: TRBJ1-5
V: TRBV12-3/TRBV12-4
CDR3: ASSHTGTGNQPQH

J: TRBJ1-5
V: TRBV12-3/TRBV12-4
CDR3: ASSRAETGIRYQPQH

J: TRBJ2-5
V: TRBV18
CDR3: ASSPGDRGDETQY

J: TRBJ1-5
V: TRBV29-1
CDR3: SVVAGTAQH

J: TRBJ1-3
V: TRBV20-1
CDR3: SATPLSRGSGNTIY

J: TRBJ2-7
V: TRBV25-1
CDR3: ASSEGPYSYEQY

J: TRBJ2-1
V: TRBV24-1
CDR3: ATWGLDNEQF

J: TRBJ1-2
V: TRBV4-2
CDR3: ASSQDQGSDGYT

J: TRBJ1-1
V: TRBV20-1
CDR3: SASQGFAEAF

J: TRBJ2-1
V: TRBV30
CDR3: AWSPLAEQF

J: TRBJ2-3
V: TRBV18
CDR3: ASGGSTDTQY

J: TRBJ1-2
V: TRBV29-1
CDR3: SDRQGDGYT

J: TRBJ1-1
V: TRBV15
CDR3: ATSSQRLGEAF